This passage covers 22 T cell receptor beta chains from one sample sequenced in a study of cytomegalovirus exposure and HLA in healthy donors. The PCR used 60 Vbeta and 13 Jbeta primers. Measured with immunoSEQ multiplex PCR; TCRdb has only the in-frame clones, and not every one. The sample records about 170,000 clones, approximately 71% being singletons. The specimen was PBMCs. Receptor source: a woman under 30 in good health and CMV-seropositive.

The chain joins TRBV2 to TRBJ2-2, with D uncertain. Germline assignment: CDR1 SNHLY and CDR2 FYNNEI. This CDR3 region has 13 residues. Trimming cost V 4 bases and J 5 bases, with 8 bases left between them. The CDR3 bases are TGTGCCAGCAGTGCCAAAGCTACCGGGGAGCTGTTTTTT. Its translation: CASSAKATGELFF. The variable domain in full, completed from reference TRBV2 and TRBJ2-2, reads EPEVTQTPSHQVTQMGQEVILRCVPISNHLYFYWYRQILGQKVEFLVSFYNNEISEKSEIFDDQFSVERPDGSNFTLKIRSTKLEDSAMYFCASSAKATGELFFGEGSRLTVL.

Only one count was recorded for this clone. The gene calls are TRBV19 and TRBJ2-7; TRBD1 matches at 10 bases. J was trimmed by 2 bases and V by 4 bases; bases with no gene match: 14. CDR3 size: 18 residues. CDR1 is LNHDA and CDR2 is SQIVND in the germline V gene (reference sequence). The CDR3 loop reads CASSRGQGTNTRTYEQYF. The DNA for the CDR3 is TGTGCCAGTAGTAGGGGACAGGGGACGAACACCCGAACCTACGAGCAGTACTTC.

V is TRBV7-9 and J is TRBJ2-5; D might be TRBD2 (5 bases). CDR3 size: 15 residues. Trimming took 5 bases from V and 1 from J, leaving 14 bases between them. CDR1 and CDR2 (germline): SEHNR, FQNEAQ (reference sequence). The CDR3 bases are TGTGCCAGCAGCGTACCGACTATTCCCCAAGAGACCCAGTACTTC. Its protein is CASSVPTIPQETQYF.

The chain employs TRBV6-5 and TRBJ2-7, with D possibly TRBD1 on 5 matching bases. The V gene lost 6 bases and the J gene lost 0 bases, with 12 bases spanning the gap. CDR1 and CDR2 (germline): MNHEY, SVGAGI. This CDR3 is 14 amino acids long. The CDR3 is CASSSQVSSYEQYF. The CDR3 DNA reads as TGTGCCAGCAGCTCACAGGTTAGCTCCTACGAGCAGTACTTC.

This chain links TRBV11-2 with TRBJ1-2; no clear D gene. Germline CDR1 is SGHAT and CDR2 is FQNNGV. The CDR3 loop spans 13 amino acids. Trimming left V 1 base short and J 5 bases short, with 8 bases between. The CDR3 is CASSLGSRYGYTF. DNA for the CDR3: TGTGCCAGCAGCTTAGGTTCCCGTTATGGCTACACCTTC.

CDR3 sequence reads: CASSYGTSGGTYEQYF. CDR3 coding DNA: TGTGCCAGCAGTTACGGTACTAGCGGGGGGACCTACGAGCAGTACTTC. V and J are TRBV6-5 and TRBJ2-7; 12 bases match TRBD2. The germline V gene has CDR1 MNHEY and CDR2 SVGAGI. Trimming took 2 bases from V and 2 from J; bases not matched to a gene: 4. This CDR3 is built from 16 residues.

This clone was detected once. The chain joins TRBV7-6 to TRBJ2-7, with 9 bases identical to TRBD1. The V gene end was trimmed by 5 bases and the J gene end by 6 bases; junction bases not matched to a gene: 8. The CDR3 is 14 amino acids. Germline V gene lookup returns CDR1 SGHVS and CDR2 FNYEAQ. CDR3 sequence reads: CASSLSGTGREQYF. In DNA, the CDR3 is TGTGCCAGCAGCCTTTCCGGGACAGGGCGCGAGCAGTACTTC.

The gene calls are TRBV7-8 and TRBJ1-2, with 7 bases lining up with TRBD1. The CDR3 has 14 amino acids. The ends lost 3 bases at V and 7 bases at J; junction bases unmatched: 8. CDR1 and CDR2 from the germline V gene are SGHVS and FQNEAQ. Written as DNA, the CDR3 is TGTGCCAGCAGCTTTTCAGGGGGAAACAGTGGCTACACCTTC. Protein: CASSFSGGNSGYTF. Together with reference TRBV7-8 and TRBJ1-2, the CDR3 gives the full variable domain: GAGVSQSPRYKVAKRGQDVALRCDPISGHVSLFWYQQALGQGPEFLTYFQNEAQLDKSGLPSDRFFAERPEGSVSTLKIQRTQQEDSAVYLCASSFSGGNSGYTFGSGTRLTVV.

The table lists this clone with a count of one. This rearrangement joins TRBV5-1 to TRBJ2-2; TRBD1 might be the D (6 bases). Germline CDR1 SGHRS, CDR2 YFSETQ. V was clipped by 0 bases and J by 6 bases, with 12 bases between them. CDR3 size: 15 residues. The CDR3 sequence: CASSLVQGSPGELFF. In nucleotides, the CDR3 is TGCGCCAGCAGCTTGGTACAGGGTTCTCCCGGGGAGCTGTTTTTT.

The chain is built from TRBV5-1 and TRBJ2-3; D gene unclear. This CDR3 is built from 15 residues. V was shortened by 0 bases and J by 3 bases, with 11 bases between the two germline ends. CDR1 is SGHRS and CDR2 is YFSETQ in the germline V gene. The CDR3 bases are TGCGCCAGCAGCTTGGTCGGAGCCGGGACAGATACGCAGTATTTT. It yields the protein CASSLVGAGTDTQYF. Variable domain in full (rest from reference TRBV5-1 and TRBJ2-3): KAGVTQTPRYLIKTRGQQVTLSCSPISGHRSVSWYQQTPGQGLQFLFEYFSETQRNKGNFPGRFSGRQFSNSRSEMNVSTLELGDSALYLCASSLVGAGTDTQYFGPGTRLTVL.

Only one count was recorded for this clone. V usage is TRBV10-3 and J usage is TRBJ2-7; no reliable D call. Germline loops: CDR1 ENHRY, CDR2 SYGVKD. The V and J ends lost 8 bases and 3 bases respectively, with 14 bases between them. The CDR3 sequence is 13 residues long. DNA for the CDR3: TGTGCCATCGGAGCAGACGCGAGCTACGAGCAGTACTTC. It encodes CAIGADASYEQYF.

This clone was detected once. V is TRBV7-3 and J is TRBJ2-7; 8 bases agree with TRBD1. This CDR3 is 16 amino acids long. Germline V lookup: CDR1 SGHTA, CDR2 FQGTGA. Trimming took 3 bases from V and 5 from J; bases not matched to a gene: 12. The CDR3 spells CASSFPTQGALDEQYF. The CDR3 coding sequence is TGTGCCAGCAGCTTCCCAACGCAGGGGGCGCTTGACGAGCAGTACTTC.

The V call is TRBV4-1, the J call TRBJ2-1; the D gene is possibly TRBD2 (7 bases). This CDR3 spans 16 amino acids. Germline V CDR1 and CDR2: MGHRA, YSYEKL. V was pared by 3 bases and J by 2 bases, with 14 bases between. CDR3 DNA sequence: TGCGCCAGCAGCCAGGCGGGGGCAAAAGCCTACAATGAGCAGTTCTTC. Translating it yields CASSQAGAKAYNEQFF.

The V call is TRBV6-1, the J call TRBJ2-5; tentative D call: TRBD2 (6 bases). Germline CDR1 reads MNHNS; CDR2 reads SASEGT. V dropped 4 bases and J dropped 0 bases, with 15 bases sitting between them. CDR3 length equals 16 residues. The CDR3 reads CASSAYRDLYQETQYF. The CDR3 nucleotides are TGTGCCAGCAGTGCTTATCGGGACTTGTACCAAGAGACCCAGTACTTC.

This clone was seen only a few times. The chain has TRBV5-8 and TRBJ1-6; 7 bases map to TRBD1. Germline V gene sequence: CDR1 SGHTS, CDR2 YDEGEE. This CDR3 is 13 amino acids long. Unmatched junction bases numbered 5, after V lost 4 bases and J lost 10 bases. Here the CDR3 reads CASSPDRDSPLHF. The CDR3 nucleotides are TGTGCCAGCAGCCCTGACAGGGACTCACCCCTCCACTTT.

In DNA form, the CDR3 reads TGCGCCAGCAGTGACACTGGGGGGAAACGCCGCTACACCTTC. Encoded protein: CASSDTGGKRRYTF. This chain links TRBV10-1 with TRBJ1-2, with D possibly being TRBD1 (5 bases). The V gene's germline CDR1 is WNHNN and CDR2 SYGVQD (reference sequence). The germline V and J ends were trimmed by 3 bases and 9 bases, with 17 bases remaining between them. The CDR3 consists of 14 residues.

Worth noting for this clone: Relative to the germline gene, one junction end is altered; a read error may explain this. This chain connects TRBV7-9 to TRBJ2-7; TRBD1 matches 7 bases. The CDR3 contains 17 residues. CDR1 is SEHNR, CDR2 FQNEAQ, per germline (reference sequence). The CDR3 sequence: CASSLAGTATPTYEQYF. CDR3 nucleotide sequence: TGTGCCAGCAGCCTAGCCGGGACAGCAACCCCGACCTACGAGCAGTACTTC.

J is TRBJ2-2 and V is TRBV5-4; D might be TRBD2 (5 bases). This CDR3 contains 16 residues. Germline V gene lookup returns CDR1 SGHNT and CDR2 YYREEE (reference sequence). Trimming stripped 5 bases from V and 5 bases from J, with 19 bases between. CDR3 sequence (DNA): TGTGCCAGCAGTGTGAAGGAGACGACGGGGACCGGGGAGCTGTTTTTT. Translating gives CASSVKETTGTGELFF.

This rearrangement joins TRBV29-1 to TRBJ2-1, with 9 bases matching TRBD2. CDR3 size: 16 residues. The V and J ends lost 0 bases and 4 bases, in that order; junction bases with no gene match: 7. Germline V lookup: CDR1 SQVTM, CDR2 ANQGSEA. The chain's CDR3 is CSVEDYLAGTYNEQFF. CDR3 sequence (DNA): TGCAGCGTTGAAGATTACCTAGCGGGGACTTACAATGAGCAGTTCTTC.

In this sample, this clone turned up once. The chain links TRBV15 to TRBJ2-5; 13 bases fit TRBD2. The CDR3 is made up of 17 amino acids. CDR1 and CDR2 from the germline V gene are LNHNV and YYDKDF (reference sequence). The V and J ends lost 1 base and 2 bases, in that order; junction bases with no gene match: 4. This chain's CDR3 is CATSRALLAGGQETQYF. The CDR3 DNA reads TGTGCCACCAGCAGAGCCCTACTAGCGGGAGGGCAAGAGACCCAGTACTTC.

V is TRBV9 and J is TRBJ2-7; possibly TRBD1 for D (7 bases). CDR3 length: 11 amino acids. Germline values: CDR1 SGDLS, CDR2 YYNGEE. V was clipped by 4 bases and J by 7 bases, with 9 bases between them. CDR3 DNA sequence: TGTGCCAGCAGCTCAGGGGGGGAGCAGTACTTC. It is translated as CASSSGGEQYF.

Only one count was recorded for this clone. V and J are TRBV30 and TRBJ1-2, with 7 bases identical to TRBD1. The CDR3 consists of 13 residues. Germline assignment: CDR1 GTSNPN and CDR2 SVGIG (reference sequence). Trimming took 2 bases from V and 0 from J; bases not matched to a gene: 0. The CDR3 nucleotides are TGTGCCTGGAGTACAGGGGCTAACTATGGCTACACCTTC. It yields the protein CAWSTGANYGYTF.